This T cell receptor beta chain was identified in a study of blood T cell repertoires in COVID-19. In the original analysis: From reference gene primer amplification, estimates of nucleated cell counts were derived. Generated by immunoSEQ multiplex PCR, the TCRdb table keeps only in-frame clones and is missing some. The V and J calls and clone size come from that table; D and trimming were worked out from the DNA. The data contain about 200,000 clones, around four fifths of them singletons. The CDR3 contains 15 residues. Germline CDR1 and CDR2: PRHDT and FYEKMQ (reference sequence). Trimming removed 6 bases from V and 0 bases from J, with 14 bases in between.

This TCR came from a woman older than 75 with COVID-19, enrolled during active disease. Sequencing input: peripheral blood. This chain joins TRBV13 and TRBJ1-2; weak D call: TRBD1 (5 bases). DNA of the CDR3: TGTGCCAGCAGTTCCGGAGGGGCCACTAACTATGGCTACACCTTC. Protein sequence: CASSSGGATNYGYTF.